This T cell receptor (beta chain) stems from a study of Ad26.COV2.S vaccination and SARS-CoV-2 variants. CDR3 size: 17 residues. The V and J ends lost 1 base and 1 base, in that order; junction bases with no gene match: 8. From germline, CDR1 is LNHNV and CDR2 YYDKDF (reference sequence). General study points: It was vaccine recipients, not placebo recipients, who had the higher spike-specific TCR breadth.

Worth noting for this clone: The antigen remains unidentified.

Treatment given: some 19 received Ad26.COV2.S at low or high dose, single or two shots; roughly five received placebo; per-sample allocation not given. The samples date from day 63 after the first vaccine or placebo injection. Only in-frame clones appear in the TCRdb table, and some are missing; sequencing was by immunoSEQ multiplex PCR. The data show about 440,000 clones, with around 88% seen just once and around 13% held by the top ten. This specimen was peripheral blood, taken in a trial of Ad26.COV2.S vaccine versus placebo. The origin of this receptor is a person between 18 and 59 years old who received the Ad26.COV2.S COVID-19 vaccine or a placebo. The V call is TRBV15, the J call TRBJ2-7; 9 positions match TRBD2. CDR3 protein: CATSRADGSGRSYEQYF. DNA for the CDR3: TGTGCCACCAGCAGAGCCGACGGGAGCGGGAGGTCCTACGAGCAGTACTTC.